The text below deals with one T cell receptor (beta chain). Its target is not known. Clones were sequenced by immunoSEQ multiplex PCR, and TCRdb holds only the in-frame ones, with some missing. Of tens of thousands of clones listed, about 88% are singletons. These data are taken from a study of PD-1 blockade in classical Hodgkin lymphoma. Patients all relapsed after autologous stem cell transplantation, and there was variation in brentuximab vedotin exposure. Germline trimming cut 5 bases from V and 2 bases from J; bases unmatched to any gene: 14. CDR3 length: 18 residues. Germline CDR1 MDHEN, CDR2 SYDVKM. Study observations and caveats: After ASCT, patients who started nivolumab under 1 year later were excluded. Similar baseline diversity was found in complete responders and newly diagnosed patients. There was a significant rise in CD4+ TCR diversity by C4D1, with no such rise for CD8+.

This receptor was obtained from a human donor with classical Hodgkin lymphoma. V is TRBV28 and J is TRBJ2-3; 9 positions match TRBD2. Specimen: peripheral blood mononuclear cells (PBMCs), collected before the second cycle of nivolumab. CDR3 protein: CASSPTTSGGPATDTQYF. CDR3 in DNA: TGTGCCAGCAGTCCGACGACTAGCGGAGGGCCAGCCACAGATACGCAGTATTTT.